This T cell receptor (beta chain) was sequenced in a study of T cell responses to AZD1222 COVID-19 vaccine. Germline CDR1 reads ENHRY; CDR2 reads SYGVKD. The CDR3 totals 14 residues. V dropped 10 bases and J dropped 5; count of bases not matched to a gene: 10. Remarks on this clone: The antigen remains undetermined.

Study results and limitations: Nearly half of spike-specific TCRs reportedly target unmutated variant regions. CD4 TCRs linked to vaccination spanned spike, dominating at 160-218 and 743-854. AZD1222 recipients seropositive at baseline numbered only five or six. Clonal diversity was possibly underestimated; the donors were predominantly white British and more often female.

The method was immunoSEQ multiplex PCR; TCRdb's version includes in-frame clones alone and lacks a portion of them. The sample includes about 70,000 clones, about nine tenths seen only once; the top ten take around 3.2%. The sequences come from peripheral blood, collected 28 days after the second AZD1222 dose. This TCR derives from an adult who received the AZD1222 COVID-19 vaccine. V and J are TRBV10-3 and TRBJ1-5, with 8 bases lining up with TRBD1. The CDR3 DNA follows: TGTGCCACCAACAGGGGGGGGGAGGATCAGCCCCAGCATTTT. It specifies CATNRGGEDQPQHF.